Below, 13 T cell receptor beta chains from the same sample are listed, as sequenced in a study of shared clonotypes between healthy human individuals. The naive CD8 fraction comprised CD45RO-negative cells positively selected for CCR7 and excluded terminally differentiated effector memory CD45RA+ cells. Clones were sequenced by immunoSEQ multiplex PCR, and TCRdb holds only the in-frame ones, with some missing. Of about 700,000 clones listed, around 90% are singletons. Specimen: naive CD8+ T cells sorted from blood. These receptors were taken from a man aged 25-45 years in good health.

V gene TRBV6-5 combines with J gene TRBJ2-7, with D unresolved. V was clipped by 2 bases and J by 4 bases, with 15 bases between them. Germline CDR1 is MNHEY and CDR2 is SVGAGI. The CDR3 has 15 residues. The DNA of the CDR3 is TGTGCCAGCAGTTACCGTGCCTCGGACGATTACGAGCAGTACTTC. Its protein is CASSYRASDDYEQYF.

The CDR3 sequence is CSVEDGDRFWAFF. The CDR3 DNA sequence: TGCAGCGTTGAAGATGGAGACAGGTTCTGGGCTTTCTTT. This chain links TRBV29-1 with TRBJ1-1; TRBD1 is a possible D gene (6 bases). Trimming took off 0 bases at V and 11 bases at J, with 16 bases between the two ends. Looked up from germline, CDR1 is SQVTM and CDR2 is ANQGSEA. This CDR3 is built from 13 residues.

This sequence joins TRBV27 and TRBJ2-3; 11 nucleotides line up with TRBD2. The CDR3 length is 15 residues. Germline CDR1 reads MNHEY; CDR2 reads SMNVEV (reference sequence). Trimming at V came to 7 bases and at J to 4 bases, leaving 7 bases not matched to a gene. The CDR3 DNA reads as TGTGCCAGCAATTCACTAGCGGGAGTTCCAGATACGCAGTATTTT. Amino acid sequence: CASNSLAGVPDTQYF.

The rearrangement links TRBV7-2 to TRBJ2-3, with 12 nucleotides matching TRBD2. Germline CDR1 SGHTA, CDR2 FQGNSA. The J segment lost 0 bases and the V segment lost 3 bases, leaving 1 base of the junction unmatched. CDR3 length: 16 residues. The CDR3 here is CASSFGTSGSTDTQYF. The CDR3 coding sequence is TGTGCCAGCAGCTTCGGGACTAGCGGGAGCACAGATACGCAGTATTTT.

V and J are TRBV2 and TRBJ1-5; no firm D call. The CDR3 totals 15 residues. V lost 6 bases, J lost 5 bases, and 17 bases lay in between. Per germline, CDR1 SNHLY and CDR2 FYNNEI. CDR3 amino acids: CASSPRTPGYQPQHF. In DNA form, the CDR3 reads TGTGCCAGCAGCCCTAGGACCCCGGGGTATCAGCCCCAGCATTTT.

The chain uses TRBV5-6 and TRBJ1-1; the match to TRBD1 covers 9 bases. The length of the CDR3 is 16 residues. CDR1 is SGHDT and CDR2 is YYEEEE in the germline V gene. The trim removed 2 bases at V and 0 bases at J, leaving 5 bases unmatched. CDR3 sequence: CASSFYTGGLNTEAFF. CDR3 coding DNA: TGTGCCAGCAGCTTCTATACAGGGGGCCTGAACACTGAAGCTTTCTTT.

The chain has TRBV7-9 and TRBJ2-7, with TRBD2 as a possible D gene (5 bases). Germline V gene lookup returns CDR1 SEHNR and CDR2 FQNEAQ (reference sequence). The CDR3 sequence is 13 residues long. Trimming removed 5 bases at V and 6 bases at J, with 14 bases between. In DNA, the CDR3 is TGTGCCAGCAGCCCGGCGGGCTCTCTCGAGCAGTACTTC. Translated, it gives CASSPAGSLEQYF. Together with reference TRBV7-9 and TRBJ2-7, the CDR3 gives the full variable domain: DTGVSQNPRHKITKRGQNVTFRCDPISEHNRLYWYRQTLGQGPEFLTYFQNEAQLEKSRLLSDRFSAERPKGSFSTLEIQRTEQGDSAMYLCASSPAGSLEQYFGPGTRLTVT.

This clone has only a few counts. The CDR3 loop reads CASSYRTEDQPQHF. CDR3 in DNA: TGTGCCAGCAGTTACCGGACGGAGGATCAGCCCCAGCATTTT. The chain joins TRBV28 to TRBJ1-5; D gene unclear. Trimming stripped 4 bases from V and 5 bases from J, with 12 bases between. Germline assignment: CDR1 MDHEN and CDR2 SYDVKM. This CDR3 comprises 14 residues.

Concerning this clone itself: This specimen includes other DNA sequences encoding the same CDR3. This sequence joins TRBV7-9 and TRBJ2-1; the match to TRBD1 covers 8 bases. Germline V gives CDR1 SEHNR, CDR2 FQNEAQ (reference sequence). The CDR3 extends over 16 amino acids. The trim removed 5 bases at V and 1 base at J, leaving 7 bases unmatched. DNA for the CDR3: TGTGCCAGCAGCGGGTACAGGGGGAGTTCCTACAATGAGCAGTTCTTC. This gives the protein CASSGYRGSSYNEQFF.

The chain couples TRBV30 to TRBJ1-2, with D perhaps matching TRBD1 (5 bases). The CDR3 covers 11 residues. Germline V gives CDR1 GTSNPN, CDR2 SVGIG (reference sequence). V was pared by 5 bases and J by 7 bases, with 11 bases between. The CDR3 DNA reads TGTGCCTGGGAGACAGCGGGTGGCTACACCTTC. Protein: CAWETAGGYTF.

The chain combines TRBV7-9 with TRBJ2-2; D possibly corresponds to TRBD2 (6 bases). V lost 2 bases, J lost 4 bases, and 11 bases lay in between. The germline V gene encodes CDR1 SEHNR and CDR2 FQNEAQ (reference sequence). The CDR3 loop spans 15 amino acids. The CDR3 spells CASSLSAGPTGELFF. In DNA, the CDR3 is TGTGCCAGCAGCTTATCTGCGGGACCCACCGGGGAGCTGTTTTTT.

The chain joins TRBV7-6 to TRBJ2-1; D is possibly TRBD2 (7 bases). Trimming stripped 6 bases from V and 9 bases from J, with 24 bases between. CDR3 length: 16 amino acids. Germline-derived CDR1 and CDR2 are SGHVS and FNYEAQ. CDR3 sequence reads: CASSRYTPTGGVEQFF. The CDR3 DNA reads TGTGCCAGCAGTCGTTACACCCCAACGGGGGGCGTTGAGCAGTTCTTC.

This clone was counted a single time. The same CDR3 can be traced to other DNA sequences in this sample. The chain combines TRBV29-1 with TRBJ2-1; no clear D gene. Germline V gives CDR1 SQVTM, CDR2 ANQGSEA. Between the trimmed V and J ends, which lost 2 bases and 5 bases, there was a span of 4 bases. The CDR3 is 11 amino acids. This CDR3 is CSVERDNEQFF. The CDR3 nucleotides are TGCAGCGTTGAAAGAGACAATGAGCAGTTCTTC.